This TCR beta chain was documented in a study of blood T cells in healthy people across ages. This clonotype was seen at least ten times. Through a sample-barcoded 5' primer and a J-beta primer mix, a second PCR was run for roughly 7 to 11 cycles. Tagging of each cDNA molecule was performed by a template-switch adaptor with 12 random nucleotides. TCRdb ran MiXCR on the 5' RACE reads and lists one entry per CDR3 protein. In the table there are under 1,000,000 distinct CDR3 sequences, around 34% of which are singletons. V lost 3 bases, J lost 2 bases, and 3 bases stayed unmatched. Germline CDR1 is LGHNA and CDR2 is YNFKEQ. The CDR3 spans 15 residues.

The clonotype comes from a man aged 18-30 years in good health. Sequencing was performed on blood. The chain employs TRBV4-2 and TRBJ2-7; 11 nucleotides line up with TRBD1. The CDR3 here is CASSQVGQGAYEQYF. The CDR3 coding sequence is TGTGCCAGCAGCCAGGTGGGACAGGGGGCCTACGAGCAGTACTTC.